Included here is one T cell receptor (beta chain) sequence, with context. This sample was included in a study of T cells in Graves' hyperthyroidism and ophthalmopathy. Trimming cost V 5 bases and J 5 bases; bases outside gene matches: 8. CDR1 is SGHTA, CDR2 FQGTGA, per germline. The CDR3 length is 16 residues. RNA transcripts gave rise to amplified TCR beta CDR3 regions. Primed by the HTBI set, a first-round RT-PCR was run on the TCR CDR3. In TCRdb, the multiplex PCR reads were re-called with MiXCR into one record per CDR3 protein. This table has around 450,000 distinct CDR3 sequences, 15% to 19% appearing once.

The J gene is TRBJ2-2, the V gene TRBV7-3; the match to TRBD2 covers 10 bases. Sequencing was performed on blood. The receptor was derived from a woman aged 18-29 years with Graves' hyperthyroidism. CDR3 in DNA: TGTGCCAGCAGCCTGTCTAGCGGGAGAAGGACCGGGGAGCTGTTTTTT. This codes for CASSLSSGRRTGELFF.